The T cell receptor (beta chain) described here comes from a study of shared clonotypes between healthy human individuals. Sequenced by immunoSEQ multiplex PCR; TCRdb stores in-frame clones only, minus some. The sample carries about 2.3 million clones, over 90% recorded once. Germline lookup yields CDR1 SEHNR and CDR2 FQNEAQ (reference sequence). Trimming cost V 5 bases and J 6 bases, with 14 bases left between them. The CDR3 is 14 residues long. This clonotype was obtained from a man aged 18 to 35 in good health. Some clones in this sample may be carry-over from other donors' samples. This chain joins TRBV7-9 and TRBJ2-1; no definite D call. The source material was naive CD4+ T cells from PBMCs. The subset: CD45RA+ positively selected. CDR3 nucleotide sequence: TGTGCCAGCAGCCTCCAGGTTGCTTTCAATGAGCAGTTCTTC. This encodes CASSLQVAFNEQFF.